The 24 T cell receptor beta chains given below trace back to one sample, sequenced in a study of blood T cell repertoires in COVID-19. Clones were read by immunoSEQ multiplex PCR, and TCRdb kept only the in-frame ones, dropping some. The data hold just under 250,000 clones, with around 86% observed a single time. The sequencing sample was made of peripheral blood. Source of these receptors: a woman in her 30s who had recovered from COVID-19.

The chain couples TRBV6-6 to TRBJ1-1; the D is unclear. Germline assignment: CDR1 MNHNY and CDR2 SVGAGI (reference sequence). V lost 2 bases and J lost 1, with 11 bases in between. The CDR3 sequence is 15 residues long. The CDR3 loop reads CASSYLEVGNTEAFF. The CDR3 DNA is TGTGCCAGCAGTTACCTCGAGGTTGGGAACACTGAAGCTTTCTTT.

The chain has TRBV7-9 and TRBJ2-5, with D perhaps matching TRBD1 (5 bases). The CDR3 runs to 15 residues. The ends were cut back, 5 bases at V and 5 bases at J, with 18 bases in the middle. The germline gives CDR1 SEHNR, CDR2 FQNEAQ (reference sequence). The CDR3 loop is CASSDLDTSGETQYF. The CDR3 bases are TGTGCCAGCAGCGACCTGGACACAAGTGGGGAGACCCAGTACTTC.

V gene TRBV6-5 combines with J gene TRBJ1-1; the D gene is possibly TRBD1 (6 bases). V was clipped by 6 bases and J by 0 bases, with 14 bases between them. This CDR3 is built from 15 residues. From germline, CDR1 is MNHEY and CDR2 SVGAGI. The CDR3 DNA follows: TGTGCCAGCAGCGTTATACAGGGCTTGAACACTGAAGCTTTCTTT. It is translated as CASSVIQGLNTEAFF.

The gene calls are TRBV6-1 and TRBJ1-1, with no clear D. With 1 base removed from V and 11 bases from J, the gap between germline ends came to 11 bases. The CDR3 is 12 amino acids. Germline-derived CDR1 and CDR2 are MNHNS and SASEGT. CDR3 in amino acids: CASSEETPRAFF. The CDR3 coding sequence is TGTGCCAGCAGTGAAGAGACTCCGAGGGCTTTCTTT.

CDR3 in amino acids: CASSENGQGANYGYTF. In DNA form, the CDR3 reads TGTGCCAGCAGTGAAAATGGCCAGGGGGCTAACTATGGCTACACCTTC. The chain is built from TRBV2 and TRBJ1-2; the match to TRBD1 covers 7 bases. The CDR3 is 16 amino acids. The V segment lost 2 bases and the J segment 0 bases; nucleotides outside the gene matches: 6. Germline CDR1 is SNHLY and CDR2 is FYNNEI.

CDR3 nucleotides: TGCGCCAGCAGCCAAGATCTAGGGTTGACAGGCACAGACAGGGGCTACACCTTC. Translating it yields CASSQDLGLTGTDRGYTF. The chain is built from TRBV4-3 and TRBJ1-2; TRBD1 is a possible D gene (6 bases). The CDR3 has 18 amino acids. CDR1 LGHNA and CDR2 YSLEER come from the germline V gene. Between the trimmed V and J ends, which lost 0 bases and 8 bases, there was a span of 25 bases.

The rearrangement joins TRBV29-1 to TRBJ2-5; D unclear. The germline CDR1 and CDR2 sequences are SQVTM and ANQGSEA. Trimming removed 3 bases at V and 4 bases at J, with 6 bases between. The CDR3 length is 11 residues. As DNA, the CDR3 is TGCAGCGTTGAGGCTCTAGAGACCCAGTACTTC. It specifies CSVEALETQYF.

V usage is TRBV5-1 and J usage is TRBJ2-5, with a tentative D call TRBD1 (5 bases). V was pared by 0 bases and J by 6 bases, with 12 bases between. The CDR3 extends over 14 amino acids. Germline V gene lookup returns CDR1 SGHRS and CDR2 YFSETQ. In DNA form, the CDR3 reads TGCGCCAGCAGCTTGGATGGGGCCCCTAAGACCCAGTACTTC. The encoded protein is CASSLDGAPKTQYF.

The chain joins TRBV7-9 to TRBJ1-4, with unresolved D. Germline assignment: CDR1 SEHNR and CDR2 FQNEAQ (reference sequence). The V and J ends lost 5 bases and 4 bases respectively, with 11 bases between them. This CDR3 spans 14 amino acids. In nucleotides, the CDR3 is TGTGCCAGCAGCCCCGACACAAGTAATGAAAAACTGTTTTTT. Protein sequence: CASSPDTSNEKLFF.

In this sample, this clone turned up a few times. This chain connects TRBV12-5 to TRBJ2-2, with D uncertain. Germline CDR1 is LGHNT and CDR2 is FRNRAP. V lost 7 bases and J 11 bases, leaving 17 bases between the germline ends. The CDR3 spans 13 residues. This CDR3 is CASVLSFRGELFF. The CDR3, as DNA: TGTGCTAGTGTCCTTTCTTTTCGCGGTGAGCTGTTTTTT.

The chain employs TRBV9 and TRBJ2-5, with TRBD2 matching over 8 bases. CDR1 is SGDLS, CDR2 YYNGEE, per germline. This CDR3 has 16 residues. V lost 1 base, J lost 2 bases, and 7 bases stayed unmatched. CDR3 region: CASSVSGGLRQETQYF. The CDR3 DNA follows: TGTGCCAGCAGCGTATCGGGGGGGCTTCGACAAGAGACCCAGTACTTC.

The CDR3 bases are TGTGCCAGTAGGGCTACAGGGGAGAGTAACTATGGCTACACCTTC. Protein sequence: CASRATGESNYGYTF. The chain links TRBV19 to TRBJ1-2, with TRBD1 matching over 7 bases. V was clipped by 6 bases and J by 1 base; unmatched bases: 8. Germline assignment: CDR1 LNHDA and CDR2 SQIVND (reference sequence). The CDR3 is 15 amino acids. Based on the CDR3 plus reference TRBV19 and TRBJ1-2, the full variable domain is DGGITQSPKYLFRKEGQNVTLSCEQNLNHDAMYWYRQDPGQGLRLIYYSQIVNDFQKGDIAEGYSVSREKKESFPLTVTSAQKNPTAFYLCASRATGESNYGYTFGSGTRLTVV.

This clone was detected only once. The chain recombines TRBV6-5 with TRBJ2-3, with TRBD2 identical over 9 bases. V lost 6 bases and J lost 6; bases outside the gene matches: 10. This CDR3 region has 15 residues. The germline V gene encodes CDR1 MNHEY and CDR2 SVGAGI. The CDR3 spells CASRDQAGGGDTQYF. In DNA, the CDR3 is TGTGCCAGCAGGGACCAAGCGGGGGGAGGTGATACGCAGTATTTT.

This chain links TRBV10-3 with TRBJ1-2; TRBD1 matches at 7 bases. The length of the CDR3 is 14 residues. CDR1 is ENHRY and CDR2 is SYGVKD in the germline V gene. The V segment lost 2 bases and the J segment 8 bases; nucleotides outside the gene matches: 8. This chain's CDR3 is CAISERDSLSGYTF. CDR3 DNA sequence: TGTGCCATCAGTGAGAGGGACAGCTTGAGCGGCTACACCTTC.

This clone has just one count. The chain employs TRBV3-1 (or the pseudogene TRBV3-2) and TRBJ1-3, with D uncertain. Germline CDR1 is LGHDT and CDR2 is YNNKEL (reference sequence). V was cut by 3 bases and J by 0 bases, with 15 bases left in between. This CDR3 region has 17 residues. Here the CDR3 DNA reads TGTGCCAGCAGCCATGGGCGGGATCCTTTCTCTGGAAACACCATATATTTT. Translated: CASSHGRDPFSGNTIYF.

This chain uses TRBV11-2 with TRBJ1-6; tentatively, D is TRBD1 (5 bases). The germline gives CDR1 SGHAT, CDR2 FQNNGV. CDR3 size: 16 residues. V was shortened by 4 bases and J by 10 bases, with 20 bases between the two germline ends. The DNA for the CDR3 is TGTGCCAGCAGCTCCCCCCGTACAGGCCTAGGATCACCCCTCCACTTT. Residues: CASSSPRTGLGSPLHF.

The CDR3 nucleotides read TGTGCCAGCAGCTTGGGAAGGGGGCGCGGAGATACGCAGTATTTT. Translation: CASSLGRGRGDTQYF. The V gene is TRBV5-4, the J gene TRBJ2-3; 7 bases fit TRBD1. The CDR3 runs to 15 residues. Germline V CDR1 and CDR2: SGHNT, YYREEE (reference sequence). Unmatched junction bases numbered 6, after V lost 0 bases and J lost 5 bases.

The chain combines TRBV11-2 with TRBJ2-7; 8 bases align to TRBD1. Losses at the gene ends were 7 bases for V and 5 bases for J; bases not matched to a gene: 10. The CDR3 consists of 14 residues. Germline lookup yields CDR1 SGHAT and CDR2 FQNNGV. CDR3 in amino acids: CASTPDRVFDEQYF. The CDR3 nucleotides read TGTGCCAGCACCCCGGACAGGGTGTTCGACGAGCAGTACTTC.

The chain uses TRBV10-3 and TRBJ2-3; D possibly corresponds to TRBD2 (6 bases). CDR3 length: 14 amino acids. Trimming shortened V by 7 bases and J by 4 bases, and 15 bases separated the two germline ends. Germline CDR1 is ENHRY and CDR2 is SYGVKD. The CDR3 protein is CAIKGAGGSDTQYF. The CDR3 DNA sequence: TGTGCCATCAAGGGAGCGGGCGGCTCAGATACGCAGTATTTT.

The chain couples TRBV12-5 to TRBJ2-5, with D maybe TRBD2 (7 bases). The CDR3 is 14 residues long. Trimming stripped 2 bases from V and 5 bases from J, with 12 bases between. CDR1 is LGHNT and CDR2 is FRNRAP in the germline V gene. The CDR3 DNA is TGTGCTAGTGGTTTGTTAGGGGGGGCCGAGACCCAGTACTTC. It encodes CASGLLGGAETQYF.

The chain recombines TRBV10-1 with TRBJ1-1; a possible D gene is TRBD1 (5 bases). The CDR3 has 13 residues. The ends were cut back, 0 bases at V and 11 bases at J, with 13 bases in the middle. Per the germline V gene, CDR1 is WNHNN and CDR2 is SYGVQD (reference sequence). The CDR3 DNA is TGCGCCAGCAGTGAGTCGGCAGGGCTTAACGCTTTCTTT. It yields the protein CASSESAGLNAFF.

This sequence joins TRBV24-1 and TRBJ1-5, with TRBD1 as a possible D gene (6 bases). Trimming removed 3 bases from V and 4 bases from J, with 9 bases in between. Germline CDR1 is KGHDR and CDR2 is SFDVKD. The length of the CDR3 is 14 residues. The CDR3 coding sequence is TGTGCCACCAGTGATGCCGGGACAAATCAGCCCCAGCATTTT. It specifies CATSDAGTNQPQHF.

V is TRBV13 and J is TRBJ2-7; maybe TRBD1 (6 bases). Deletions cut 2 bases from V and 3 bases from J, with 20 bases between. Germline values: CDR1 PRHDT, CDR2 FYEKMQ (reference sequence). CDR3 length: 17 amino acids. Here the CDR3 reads CASSLNRAPSDHYEQYF. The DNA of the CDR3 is TGTGCCAGCAGCTTAAACAGGGCCCCCTCTGACCACTACGAGCAGTACTTC. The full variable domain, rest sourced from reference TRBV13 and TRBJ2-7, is AAGVIQSPRHLIKEKRETATLKCYPIPRHDTVYWYQQGPGQDPQFLISFYEKMQSDKGSIPDRFSAQQFSDYHSELNMSSLELGDSALYFCASSLNRAPSDHYEQYFGPGTRLTVT.

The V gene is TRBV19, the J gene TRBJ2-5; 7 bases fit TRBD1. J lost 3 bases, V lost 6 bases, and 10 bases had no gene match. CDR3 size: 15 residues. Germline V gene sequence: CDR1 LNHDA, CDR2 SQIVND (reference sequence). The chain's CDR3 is CASSDIRDSEETQYF. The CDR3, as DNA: TGTGCCAGTAGCGACATCCGGGACAGCGAAGAGACCCAGTACTTC.